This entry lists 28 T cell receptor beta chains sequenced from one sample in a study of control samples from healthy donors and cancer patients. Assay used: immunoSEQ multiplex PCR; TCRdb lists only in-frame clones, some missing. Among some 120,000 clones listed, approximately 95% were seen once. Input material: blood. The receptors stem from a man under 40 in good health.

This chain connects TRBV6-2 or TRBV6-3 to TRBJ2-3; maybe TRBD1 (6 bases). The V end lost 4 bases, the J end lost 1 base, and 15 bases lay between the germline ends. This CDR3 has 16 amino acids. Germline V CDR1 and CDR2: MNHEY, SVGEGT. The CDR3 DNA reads TGTGCCAGCAGTTCCAAGACAGGCCGTGGCACAGATACGCAGTATTTT. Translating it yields CASSSKTGRGTDTQYF.

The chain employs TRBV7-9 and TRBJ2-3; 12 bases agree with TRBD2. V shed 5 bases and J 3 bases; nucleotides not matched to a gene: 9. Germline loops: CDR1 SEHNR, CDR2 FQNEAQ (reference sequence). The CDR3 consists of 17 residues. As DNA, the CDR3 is TGTGCCAGCAGCCTCCGGTTGACTAGCGGGGGTACAGATACGCAGTATTTT. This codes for CASSLRLTSGGTDTQYF.

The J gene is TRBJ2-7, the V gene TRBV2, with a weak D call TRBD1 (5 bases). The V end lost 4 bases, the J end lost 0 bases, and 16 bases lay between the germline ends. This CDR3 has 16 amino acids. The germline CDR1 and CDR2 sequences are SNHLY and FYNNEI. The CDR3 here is CASSGETATSSYEQYF. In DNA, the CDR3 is TGTGCCAGCAGTGGCGAGACAGCAACGAGCTCCTACGAGCAGTACTTC. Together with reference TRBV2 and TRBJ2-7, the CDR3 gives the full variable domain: EPEVTQTPSHQVTQMGQEVILRCVPISNHLYFYWYRQILGQKVEFLVSFYNNEISEKSEIFDDQFSVERPDGSNFTLKIRSTKLEDSAMYFCASSGETATSSYEQYFGPGTRLTVT.

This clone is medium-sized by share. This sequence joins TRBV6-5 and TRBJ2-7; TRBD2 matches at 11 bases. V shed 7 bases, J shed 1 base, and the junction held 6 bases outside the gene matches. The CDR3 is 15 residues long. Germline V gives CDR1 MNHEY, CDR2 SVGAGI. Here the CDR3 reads CASTTSGGPSYEQYF. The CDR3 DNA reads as TGTGCCAGCACTACTAGCGGGGGCCCATCCTACGAGCAGTACTTC.

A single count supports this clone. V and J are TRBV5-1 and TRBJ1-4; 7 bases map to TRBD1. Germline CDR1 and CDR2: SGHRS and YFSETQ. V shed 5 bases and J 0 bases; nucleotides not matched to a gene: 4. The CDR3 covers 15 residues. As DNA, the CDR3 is TGCGCCAGCAGGGCAACAGGGGCAACTAATGAAAAACTGTTTTTT. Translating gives CASRATGATNEKLFF.

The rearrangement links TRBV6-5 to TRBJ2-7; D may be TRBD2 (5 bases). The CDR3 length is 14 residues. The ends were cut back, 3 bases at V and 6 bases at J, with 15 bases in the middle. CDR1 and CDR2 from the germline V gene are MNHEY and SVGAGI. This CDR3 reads CASSYAGGRAEQYF. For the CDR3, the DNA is TGTGCCAGCAGTTATGCCGGCGGGCGGGCCGAGCAGTACTTC.

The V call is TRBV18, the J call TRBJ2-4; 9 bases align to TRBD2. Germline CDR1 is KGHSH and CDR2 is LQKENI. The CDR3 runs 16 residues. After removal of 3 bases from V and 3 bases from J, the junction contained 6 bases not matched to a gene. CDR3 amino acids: CASSPLAGHDKNIQYF. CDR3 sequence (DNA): TGTGCCAGCTCACCTCTAGCGGGGCATGACAAAAACATTCAGTACTTC.

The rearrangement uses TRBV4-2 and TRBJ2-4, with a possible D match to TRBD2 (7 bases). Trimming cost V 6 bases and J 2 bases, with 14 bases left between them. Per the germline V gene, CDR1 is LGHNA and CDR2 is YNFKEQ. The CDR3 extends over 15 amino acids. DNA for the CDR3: TGTGCCAGCAGACTTGGGGGGGGCCCCAAAAACATTCAGTACTTC. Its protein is CASRLGGGPKNIQYF.

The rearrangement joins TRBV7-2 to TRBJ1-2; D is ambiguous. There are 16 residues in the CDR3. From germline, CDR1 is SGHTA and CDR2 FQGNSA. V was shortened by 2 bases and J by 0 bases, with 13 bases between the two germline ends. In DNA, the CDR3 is TGTGCCAGCAGCTTACCGGAGGAAGTCGCTAACTATGGCTACACCTTC. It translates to CASSLPEEVANYGYTF.

CDR3 bases: TGTGCCAGCAGCGTCCGGGACAGCGAGCACTCAAAATATGGCTACACCTTC. Encoded protein: CASSVRDSEHSKYGYTF. This chain connects TRBV7-9 to TRBJ1-2; 7 positions agree with TRBD1. With 5 bases clipped from V and 5 bases from J, the junction kept 17 bases outside the gene matches. In germline, CDR1 is SEHNR, CDR2 FQNEAQ (reference sequence). The CDR3 spans 17 residues.

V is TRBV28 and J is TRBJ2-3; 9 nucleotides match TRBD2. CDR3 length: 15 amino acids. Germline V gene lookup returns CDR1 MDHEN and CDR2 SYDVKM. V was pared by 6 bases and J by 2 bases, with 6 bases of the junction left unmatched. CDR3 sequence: CASSLTSGLTDTQYF. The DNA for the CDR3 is TGTGCCAGCAGCCTGACTAGCGGTCTCACAGATACGCAGTATTTT. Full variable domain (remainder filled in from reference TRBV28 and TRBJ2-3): DVKVTQSSRYLVKRTGEKVFLECVQDMDHENMFWYRQDPGLGLRLIYFSYDVKMKEKGDIPEGYSVSREKKERFSLILESASTNQTSMYLCASSLTSGLTDTQYFGPGTRLTVL.

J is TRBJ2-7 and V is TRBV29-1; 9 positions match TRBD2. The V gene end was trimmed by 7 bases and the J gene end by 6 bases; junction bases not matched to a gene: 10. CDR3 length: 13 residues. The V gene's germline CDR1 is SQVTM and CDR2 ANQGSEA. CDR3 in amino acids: CSGGAGGPGEQYF. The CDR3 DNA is TGCAGCGGAGGGGCGGGGGGGCCCGGCGAGCAGTACTTC.

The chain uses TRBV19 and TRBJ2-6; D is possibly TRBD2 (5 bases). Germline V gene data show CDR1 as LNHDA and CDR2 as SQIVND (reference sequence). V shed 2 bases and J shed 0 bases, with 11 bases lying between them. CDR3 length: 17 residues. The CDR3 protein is CASSIRDTPSGANVLTF. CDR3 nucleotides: TGTGCCAGTAGTATACGGGATACCCCCTCTGGGGCCAACGTCCTGACTTTC.

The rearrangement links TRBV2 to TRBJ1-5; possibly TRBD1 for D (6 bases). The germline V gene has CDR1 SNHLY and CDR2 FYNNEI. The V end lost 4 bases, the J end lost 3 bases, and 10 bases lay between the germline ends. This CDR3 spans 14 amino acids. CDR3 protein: CASSARDNNQPQHF. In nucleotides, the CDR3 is TGTGCCAGCAGTGCTCGGGACAACAATCAGCCCCAGCATTTT.

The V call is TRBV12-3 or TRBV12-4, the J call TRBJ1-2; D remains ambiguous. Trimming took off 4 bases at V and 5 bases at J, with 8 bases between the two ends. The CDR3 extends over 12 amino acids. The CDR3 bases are TGTGCCAGCAGTTACACTGAATATGGCTACACCTTC. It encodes CASSYTEYGYTF.

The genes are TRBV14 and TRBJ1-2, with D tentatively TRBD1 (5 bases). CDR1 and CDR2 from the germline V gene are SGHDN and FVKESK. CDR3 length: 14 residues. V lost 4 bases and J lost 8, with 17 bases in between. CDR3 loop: CASSPGTASGGYTF. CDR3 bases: TGTGCCAGCAGCCCGGGGACCGCCTCGGGAGGCTACACCTTC.

The chain's CDR3 is CASSYVSGNQPQHF. CDR3 DNA sequence: TGTGCCAGCAGTTATGTGTCAGGGAACCAGCCCCAGCATTTT. V gene TRBV6-2 or TRBV6-3 combines with J gene TRBJ1-5; TRBD1 is a possible D gene (5 bases). Germline lookup yields CDR1 MNHEY and CDR2 SVGEGT. The CDR3 runs 14 residues. V shed 3 bases and J shed 7 bases, with 13 bases lying between them.

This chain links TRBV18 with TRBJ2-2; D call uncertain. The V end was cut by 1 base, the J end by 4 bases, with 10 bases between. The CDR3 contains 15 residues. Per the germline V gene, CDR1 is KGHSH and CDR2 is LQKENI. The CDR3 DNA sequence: TGTGCCAGCTCACCACGCTCGACACTCACCGGGGAGCTGTTTTTT. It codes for CASSPRSTLTGELFF.

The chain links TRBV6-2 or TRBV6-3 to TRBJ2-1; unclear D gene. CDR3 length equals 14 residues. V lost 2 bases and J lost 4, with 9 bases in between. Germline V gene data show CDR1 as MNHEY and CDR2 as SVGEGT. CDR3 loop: CASSYEASYNEQFF. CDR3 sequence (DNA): TGTGCCAGCAGTTACGAGGCGTCTTACAATGAGCAGTTCTTC.

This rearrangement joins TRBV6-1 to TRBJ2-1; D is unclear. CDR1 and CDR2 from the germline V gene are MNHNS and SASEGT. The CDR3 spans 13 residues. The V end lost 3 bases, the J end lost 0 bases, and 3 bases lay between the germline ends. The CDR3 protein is CASSDFSYNEQFF. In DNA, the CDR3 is TGTGCCAGCAGTGATTTCTCCTACAATGAGCAGTTCTTC.

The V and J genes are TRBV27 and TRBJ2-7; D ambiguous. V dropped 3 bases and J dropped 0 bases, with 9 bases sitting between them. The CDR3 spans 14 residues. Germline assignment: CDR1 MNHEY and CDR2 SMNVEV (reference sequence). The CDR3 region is CASSFRGSSYEQYF. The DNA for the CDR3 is TGTGCCAGCAGTTTCCGCGGCAGCTCCTACGAGCAGTACTTC.

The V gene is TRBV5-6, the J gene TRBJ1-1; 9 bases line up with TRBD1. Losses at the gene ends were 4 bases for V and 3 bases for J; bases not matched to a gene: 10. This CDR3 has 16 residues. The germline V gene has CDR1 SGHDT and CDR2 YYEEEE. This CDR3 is CASSQLGQGIDTEAFF. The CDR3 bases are TGTGCCAGCAGCCAATTAGGACAGGGGATAGACACTGAAGCTTTCTTT.

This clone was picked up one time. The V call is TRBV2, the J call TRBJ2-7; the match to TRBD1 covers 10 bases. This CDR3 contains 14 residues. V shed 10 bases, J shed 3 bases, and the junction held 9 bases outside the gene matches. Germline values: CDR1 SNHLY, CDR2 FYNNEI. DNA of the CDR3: TGTGCCATCCAGAGGACAGGGGGAAACTACGAGCAGTACTTC. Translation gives CAIQRTGGNYEQYF.

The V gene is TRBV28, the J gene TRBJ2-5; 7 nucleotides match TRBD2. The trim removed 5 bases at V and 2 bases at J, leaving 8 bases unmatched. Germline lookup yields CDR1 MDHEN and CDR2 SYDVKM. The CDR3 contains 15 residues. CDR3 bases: TGTGCCAGCAGTGGGGGGGGAGCGGTACAAGAGACCCAGTACTTC. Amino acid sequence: CASSGGGAVQETQYF.

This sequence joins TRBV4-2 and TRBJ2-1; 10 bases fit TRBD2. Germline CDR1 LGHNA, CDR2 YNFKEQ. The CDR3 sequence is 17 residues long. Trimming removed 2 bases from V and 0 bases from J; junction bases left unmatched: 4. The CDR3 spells CASSQFASGGSYNEQFF. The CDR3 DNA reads TGTGCCAGCAGCCAATTTGCTAGCGGGGGCTCCTACAATGAGCAGTTCTTC.

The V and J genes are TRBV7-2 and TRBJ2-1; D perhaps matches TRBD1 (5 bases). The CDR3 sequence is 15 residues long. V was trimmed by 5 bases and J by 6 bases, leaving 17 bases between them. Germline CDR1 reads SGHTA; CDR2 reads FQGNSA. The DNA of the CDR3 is TGTGCCAGCAGCGCGTCTGCAGGGTTGCTCAATGAGCAGTTCTTC. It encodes CASSASAGLLNEQFF. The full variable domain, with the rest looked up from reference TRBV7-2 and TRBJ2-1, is GAGVSQSPSNKVTEKGKDVELRCDPISGHTALYWYRQSLGQGLEFLIYFQGNSAPDKSGLPSDRFSAERTGGSVSTLTIQRTQQEDSAVYLCASSASAGLLNEQFFGPGTRLTVL.

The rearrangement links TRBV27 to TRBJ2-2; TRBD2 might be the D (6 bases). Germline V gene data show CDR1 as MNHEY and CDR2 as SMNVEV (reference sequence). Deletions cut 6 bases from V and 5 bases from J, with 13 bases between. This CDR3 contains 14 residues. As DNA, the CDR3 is TGTGCCAGCAGCTCGGGGAGGTGGACCGGGGAGCTGTTTTTT. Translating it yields CASSSGRWTGELFF.

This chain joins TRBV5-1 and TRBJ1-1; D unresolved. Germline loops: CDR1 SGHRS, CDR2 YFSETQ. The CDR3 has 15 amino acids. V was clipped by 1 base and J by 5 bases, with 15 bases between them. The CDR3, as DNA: TGCGCCAGCAGCTTGTTCGTCGACCCGGGGACTGAAGCTTTCTTT. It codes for CASSLFVDPGTEAFF.